Here is one T cell receptor beta chain with its context. Its antigen is as yet unknown. 60 Vbeta and 13 Jbeta primers were used in PCR. Using immunoSEQ multiplex PCR, the repertoire was profiled, and TCRdb retains in-frame clones only, with some absent. The data contain about 43,000 clones, 51% of them singletons. These data belong to a study of cytomegalovirus exposure and HLA in healthy donors. General study results and limits: Analyses of presence and absence presupposed an approximately uniform sequencing depth across donors.

This TCR was recovered from a man in his 60s in good health and CMV-seronegative. The sequencing sample was made of PBMCs.

The CDR3 loop is CASRLGTSGLYTQYF. DNA for the CDR3: TGTGCCAGCAGACTAGGGACTAGCGGGTTGTATACGCAGTATTTT. The rearrangement joins TRBV7-9 to TRBJ2-3; 12 bases fit TRBD2. V gave up 6 bases and J gave up 7 bases; unmatched junction bases: 8. The CDR3 sequence is 15 residues long. Per the germline V gene, CDR1 is SEHNR and CDR2 is FQNEAQ (reference sequence).